This TCR beta chain came from a study of T cells in localized non-small cell lung cancer. Study results and limitations: Uninvolved neighboring lung showed the greatest T cell clonality, exceeding tumor. Heterogeneity is still possible, as just one tumor region was sequenced. In adjacent lung, a median roughly 60 of the top 100 tumor clones were found.

Clones were read by immunoSEQ multiplex PCR, and TCRdb kept only the in-frame ones, dropping some. The sample contains 70,000 to 80,000 clones, 88% of which appear only once. This CDR3 spans 15 amino acids. The junction had 9 bases not matched to a gene; V was cut back by 1 base and J by 9 bases. Germline lookup yields CDR1 MRHNA and CDR2 SNTAGT. For this clone: The antigen remains unidentified.

V and J are TRBV6-4 and TRBJ2-7; TRBD1 aligns across 10 bases. Material: peripheral blood, obtained before any cancer treatment. The origin of this receptor is a woman between 35 and 70 years old with stage I squamous cell lung carcinoma. DNA for the CDR3: TGTGCCAGCAGTGACTTGGCCGGGACAGGGGATGGGCAGTACTTC. Amino acids: CASSDLAGTGDGQYF.